This T cell receptor (beta chain) was observed in a study of T-cell reconstitution after alpha-beta-depleted transplantation in children. V shed 6 bases, J shed 2 bases, and the junction held 7 bases outside the gene matches. CDR1 is SGHKS and CDR2 is YYEKEE in the germline V gene (reference sequence). The length of the CDR3 is 14 residues. The authors prepared the TCRbeta library with unique molecular identifiers. Via MiXCR, TCRdb re-called the PCR reads, giving one row per CDR3 protein. Among about 110,000 distinct CDR3 sequences, roughly 6.1% were seen once, and the ten largest hold roughly 20%. The clonotype comes from a male patient aged 2-15 years who had a stem cell transplant for acute lymphoblastic leukemia, so the T cells may come from the graft donor. The chain employs TRBV5-5 and TRBJ1-2; 7 positions agree with TRBD1. The sample in question was PBMCs, mostly from graft donor cells, obtained 360 days after TCRalphabeta/CD19-depleted stem cell transplant. The CDR3 DNA follows: TGTGCCAGCACCCCCGCGGACAGGAACTATGGCTACACCTTC. Amino acids: CASTPADRNYGYTF.